Listed below are T cell receptor beta chains from one sample, sequenced in a study of cytomegalovirus exposure and HLA in healthy donors. Assay used: immunoSEQ multiplex PCR; TCRdb lists only in-frame clones, some missing. The sample carries some 170,000 clones, more than 65% recorded once. The sequenced sample was PBMCs. These receptors were obtained from a man aged 18 to 29 in good health and CMV-seropositive. CDR3s leave out the opening cysteine and the closing phenylalanine or tryptophan. The D gene is left open where the match is weak.

len,d_gene,v_gene,j_gene,CDR3aa
13,TRBD1,TRBV7-6,TRBJ1-2,ASSNPGQINYGYT
13,TRBD1,TRBV18,TRBJ1-2,ASSTTGEPNDGYT
13,TRBD2,TRBV5-4,TRBJ2-1,ASSFGREWSNEQF
12,TRBD2,TRBV9,TRBJ2-2,ASSALAGTGELF
17,TRBD2,TRBV2,TRBJ2-1,ASSPTTSGSRGSYNEQF
13,.,TRBV6-5,TRBJ2-1,ASTSGLYSYNEQF
12,.,TRBV2,TRBJ1-2,ASRWQGSNYGYT
15,.,TRBV5-1,TRBJ1-3,ASSLLGGGDLENTIY
14,TRBD2,TRBV10-3,TRBJ2-2,AISDTSGANTGELF
11,.,TRBV5-1,TRBJ2-2,ASFQMNTGELF
12,TRBD2,TRBV2,TRBJ2-1,ASWTSGTYNEQF
10,.,TRBV30,TRBJ1-3,AWSVEGITIY
13,TRBD1,TRBV11-1,TRBJ1-1,ASSLGTGGYTEAF
14,.,TRBV5-1,TRBJ2-2,ASSPRLDLNTGELF
11,.,TRBV5-4,TRBJ1-1,ASSSGEGTEAF
14,.,TRBV11-3,TRBJ2-1,ASSPQADTTINEQF
13,.,TRBV7-6,TRBJ1-6,ASSTTGQGNAPLH
11,.,TRBV2,TRBJ1-5,ASILGVGQPQH
10,.,TRBV5-8,TRBJ1-4,ASSSQGEKLF
15,.,TRBV7-2,TRBJ2-5,ASSLEGPPFMRETQY
13,.,TRBV4-1,TRBJ1-5,ASSQGRSGNQPQH
13,.,TRBV9,TRBJ2-3,ASSAAGTHGDTQY
12,.,TRBV10-3,TRBJ1-5,AISDGHLNQPQH
9,TRBD2,TRBV20-1,TRBJ2-5,SARGGETQY
11,TRBD1,TRBV28,TRBJ1-4,ASLGQGYEKLF
12,TRBD2,TRBV29-1,TRBJ2-1,SVGASGGLNEQF
13,.,TRBV2,TRBJ2-2,ASSGRGPNTGELF
13,TRBD1,TRBV19,TRBJ1-2,ASSLNRDSRGGYT